Detailed here is one TCR beta chain. Its antigen remains unidentified. Every contributor of samples was a Caucasian grown-up residing in Nashville, Tennessee. The data originate from a study of shared clonotypes between healthy human individuals. Whole-study findings and limits: In several donors, around 5.5% of naive CD4 clonotypes appeared in common.

Looked up from germline, CDR1 is SGHTS and CDR2 is YDEGEE. The V and J ends lost 2 bases and 10 bases, in that order; junction bases with no gene match: 13. The CDR3 is made up of 16 amino acids. Clones were sequenced by immunoSEQ multiplex PCR, and TCRdb holds only the in-frame ones, with some missing. Found here are some 2,500,000 clones, around 93% of them singletons; the top ten hold roughly 0.34%. The material sequenced was naive CD4+ T cells from PBMCs. Subset indicated: CD45RA+ positively selected. The receptor was isolated from a man aged 18-30 years in good health. Some clones in this sample may be carry-over from other donors' samples. The chain couples TRBV5-8 to TRBJ2-1, with TRBD2 matching over 9 bases. The CDR3 is CASSFRKRGESGEQFF. CDR3 in DNA: TGTGCCAGCAGCTTTAGGAAGCGGGGGGAGTCGGGCGAGCAGTTCTTC.